This T cell receptor (beta chain) was obtained from a study of cytomegalovirus exposure and HLA in healthy donors. The PCR employed 60 Vbeta primers together with 13 Jbeta primers. Sequenced by immunoSEQ multiplex PCR; TCRdb stores in-frame clones only, minus some. In all, the sample yields 90,000 to 120,000 clones. Trimming cost V 2 bases and J 6 bases, with 7 bases left between them. The CDR3 is 13 residues long. From germline, CDR1 is LGHNT and CDR2 FRNRAP. Material for sequencing was PBMCs. The clonotype was recovered from a man aged 45-60 years in good health and CMV-seronegative. This chain joins TRBV12-5 and TRBJ2-2, with TRBD1 as a possible D gene (5 bases). CDR3 bases: TGTGCTAGTGGTTTGCAGGGCGCCGGGGAGCTGTTTTTT. Its translation: CASGLQGAGELFF. The full variable domain, completed using reference TRBV12-5 and TRBJ2-2, is DARVTQTPRHKVTEMGQEVTMRCQPILGHNTVFWYRQTMMQGLELLAYFRNRAPLDDSGMPKDRFSAEMPDATLATLKIQPSEPRDSAVYFCASGLQGAGELFFGEGSRLTVL.